The clone carrying this T cell receptor (beta chain) showed up many times. Its antigen is not known. The germline V gene has CDR1 SGHRS and CDR2 YFSETQ. V shed 5 bases and J shed 8 bases, with 17 bases lying between them. The CDR3 is 14 residues long. The sample originates from a study of T cells in Graves' hyperthyroidism and ophthalmopathy. Study context: Peripheral blood draws took place at initial diagnosis, ahead of any treatment. Study-wide findings and caveats: The model's output predicted ophthalmopathy at a median of about 6.5 months prior to onset. Ophthalmopathy was told apart from stable hyperthyroidism by a 13 V-J model.

Amplification of TCR beta CDR3 regions was performed using RNA transcripts as template. First-round RT-PCR of the TCR CDR3 relied on the HTBI primer set. Each CDR3 protein is one row after TCRdb ran MiXCR on the multiplex PCR reads. The sample includes a few hundred thousand distinct CDR3 sequences, about 15% of them seen just once. Uncontrolled infection, other autoimmune disease, pregnancy or lactation led to exclusion. The sequenced material came from blood. The chain links TRBV5-1 to TRBJ2-1; D unclear. The TCR originated in a woman aged 18-29 years with Graves' hyperthyroidism. CDR3 DNA sequence: TGCGCCAGCAGGGAAAGGACCAATGGCCATGAGCAGTTCTTC. Protein product: CASRERTNGHEQFF.